This TCR beta chain comes out of a study of blood T cell repertoires in COVID-19. Study details: Whether acute or convalescent, the COVID-19 samples came from the United States, Italy and Spain. In each case, the material was cDNA or gDNA derived from T cells, B-cell-depleted T cells, or PBMCs.

The CDR3 covers 13 residues. The V gene lost 7 bases and the J gene lost 2 bases, with 9 bases spanning the gap. CDR1 and CDR2 from the germline V gene are MDHEN and SYDVKM. Authors' data handling: Quantification of nucleated cells was approximated via reference gene primer amplification. Here immunoSEQ multiplex PCR was the method, and the copy in TCRdb shows in-frame clones only, minus some. The DNA gave D and trimming, while V, J and clone size come from that table. The sample comprises 140,000 to 150,000 clones, around 84% of which are singletons, and 10% to 13% rests with the top ten. The rearrangement joins TRBV28 to TRBJ1-5; D unresolved. The sample consisted of peripheral blood. The clonotype originates from a man aged 55 to 70 with active or convalescent COVID-19. The CDR3 sequence: CASITQGNQPQHF. The CDR3 DNA is TGTGCCAGCATAACCCAGGGCAATCAGCCCCAGCATTTT.